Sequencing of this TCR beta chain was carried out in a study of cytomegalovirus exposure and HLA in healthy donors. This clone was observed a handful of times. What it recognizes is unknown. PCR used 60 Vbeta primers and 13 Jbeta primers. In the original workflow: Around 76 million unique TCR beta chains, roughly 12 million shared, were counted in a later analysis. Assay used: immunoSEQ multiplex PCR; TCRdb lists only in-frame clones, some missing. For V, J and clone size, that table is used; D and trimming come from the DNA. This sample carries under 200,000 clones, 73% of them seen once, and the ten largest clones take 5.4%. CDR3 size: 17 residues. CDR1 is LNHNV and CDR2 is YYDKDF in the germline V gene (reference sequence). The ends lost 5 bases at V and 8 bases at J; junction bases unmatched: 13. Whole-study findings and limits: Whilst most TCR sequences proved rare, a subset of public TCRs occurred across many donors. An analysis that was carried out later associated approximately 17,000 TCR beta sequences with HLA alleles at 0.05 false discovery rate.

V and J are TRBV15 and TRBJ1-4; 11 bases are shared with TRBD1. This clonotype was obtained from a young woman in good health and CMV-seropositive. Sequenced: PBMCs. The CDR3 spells CATSPRTGGAVWEKLFF. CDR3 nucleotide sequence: TGTGCCACCAGCCCACGGACAGGGGGCGCGGTCTGGGAAAAACTGTTTTTT.